These 14 T cell receptor beta chains were all obtained from the same sample, sequenced in a study of lymphopenia after photon versus proton radiotherapy. Only in-frame clones appear in the TCRdb table, and some are missing; sequencing was by immunoSEQ multiplex PCR. The table records around 53,000 clones, around four fifths of them present only once. Sequencing was performed on peripheral blood, taken from a patient treated with photon-based radiotherapy. These receptors originate from a man over 45 with gastric cancer.

This chain links TRBV6-1 with TRBJ2-7; a weak D match, TRBD1 (6 bases). Trimming took 1 base from V and 1 from J, leaving 11 bases between them. CDR1 MNHNS and CDR2 SASEGT come from the germline V gene. This CDR3 contains 15 residues. The CDR3 here is CASSEDKGVSYEQYF. In nucleotides, the CDR3 is TGTGCCAGCAGTGAAGATAAGGGGGTGTCCTACGAGCAGTACTTC.

This clone was observed a handful of times. This rearrangement joins TRBV15 to TRBJ2-1; possibly TRBD1 or TRBD2 for D (5 bases each). The V gene lost 3 bases and the J gene lost 5 bases, with 11 bases spanning the gap. Germline V CDR1 and CDR2: LNHNV, YYDKDF (reference sequence). The CDR3 is 14 residues long. Here the CDR3 reads CATSSRDRHNEQFF. The CDR3 DNA follows: TGTGCCACCAGCAGCCGGGACCGTCACAATGAGCAGTTCTTC.

There are a few counts of this clone. The chain uses TRBV7-8 and TRBJ1-5; 7 nucleotides align to TRBD1. The CDR3 runs 15 residues. The trim removed 5 bases at V and 3 bases at J, leaving 7 bases unmatched. The germline V gene has CDR1 SGHVS and CDR2 FQNEAQ. CDR3 protein: CASSPAGQFNQPQHF. The CDR3 coding sequence is TGTGCCAGCAGCCCGGCGGGACAGTTCAATCAGCCCCAGCATTTT. The whole variable domain, filled in from reference TRBV7-8 and TRBJ1-5, reads GAGVSQSPRYKVAKRGQDVALRCDPISGHVSLFWYQQALGQGPEFLTYFQNEAQLDKSGLPSDRFFAERPEGSVSTLKIQRTQQEDSAVYLCASSPAGQFNQPQHFGDGTRLSIL.

V and J are TRBV19 and TRBJ2-3, with D perhaps TRBD2 (6 bases). This CDR3 is 10 amino acids long. V gave up 8 bases and J gave up 6 bases, with 6 bases separating them. Germline CDR1 LNHDA, CDR2 SQIVND (reference sequence). The CDR3 bases are TGTGCCAGTGGGAGGGATACGCAGTATTTT. Translation: CASGRDTQYF.

The rearrangement links TRBV6-4 to TRBJ2-3; 7 positions agree with TRBD2. The CDR3 sequence is 16 residues long. Germline V gene data show CDR1 as MRHNA and CDR2 as SNTAGT. With 3 bases clipped from V and 2 bases from J, the junction kept 8 bases outside the gene matches. The CDR3 nucleotides are TGTGCCAGCAGTGAAGCGGGGCGGGGTGACACAGATACGCAGTATTTT. Encoded protein: CASSEAGRGDTDTQYF.

This clone was seen a handful of times. This sequence joins TRBV5-4 and TRBJ1-2, with 7 nucleotides matching TRBD1. There are 13 residues in the CDR3. Germline assignment: CDR1 SGHNT and CDR2 YYREEE (reference sequence). V gave up 9 bases and J gave up 0 bases; unmatched junction bases: 5. For the CDR3, the DNA is TGTGCCACCAAACAGGGGTCTAACTATGGCTACACCTTC. Translated: CATKQGSNYGYTF. Variable domain in full (rest from reference TRBV5-4 and TRBJ1-2): ETGVTQSPTHLIKTRGQQVTLRCSSQSGHNTVSWYQQALGQGPQFIFQYYREEENGRGNFPPRFSGLQFPNYSSELNVNALELDDSALYLCATKQGSNYGYTFGSGTRLTVV.

The chain links TRBV7-9 to TRBJ1-4; TRBD1 matches 9 bases. In germline, CDR1 is SEHNR, CDR2 FQNEAQ (reference sequence). V was clipped by 3 bases and J by 6 bases; unmatched bases: 2. This CDR3 is 14 amino acids long. For the CDR3, the DNA is TGTGCCAGCAGCTTCGGGACAGGGTATGAAAAACTGTTTTTT. It translates to CASSFGTGYEKLFF. The complete variable domain, with remaining parts taken from reference TRBV7-9 and TRBJ1-4, reads DTGVSQNPRHKITKRGQNVTFRCDPISEHNRLYWYRQTLGQGPEFLTYFQNEAQLEKSRLLSDRFSAERPKGSFSTLEIQRTEQGDSAMYLCASSFGTGYEKLFFGSGTQLSVL.

The chain couples TRBV5-1 to TRBJ2-1, with 11 bases matching TRBD2. Germline V gene data show CDR1 as SGHRS and CDR2 as YFSETQ. The CDR3 has 15 amino acids. Unmatched junction bases numbered 3, after V lost 2 bases and J lost 5 bases. The CDR3 bases are TGCGCCAGCAGCTTAGGGACTAGCGGCAACAATGAGCAGTTCTTC. Translating it yields CASSLGTSGNNEQFF.

The chain joins TRBV6-1 to TRBJ1-5, with D uncertain. Germline V gives CDR1 MNHNS, CDR2 SASEGT. This CDR3 has 13 residues. The V end lost 4 bases, the J end lost 3 bases, and 7 bases lay between the germline ends. The CDR3 DNA sequence: TGTGCCAGCAGTGGAGACAACAATCAGCCCCAGCATTTT. Amino acids: CASSGDNNQPQHF.

J is TRBJ2-7 and V is TRBV27; D gene ambiguous. Trimming removed 6 bases at V and 7 bases at J, with 19 bases between. This CDR3 spans 14 amino acids. From germline, CDR1 is MNHEY and CDR2 SMNVEV (reference sequence). CDR3 in amino acids: CASRSALRSGEQYF. DNA of the CDR3: TGTGCCAGCAGATCCGCCTTACGATCTGGGGAGCAGTACTTC.

V usage is TRBV6-1 and J usage is TRBJ1-2, with 7 bases aligning to TRBD1. CDR3 length equals 15 residues. V was clipped by 4 bases and J by 7 bases; unmatched bases: 12. The germline gives CDR1 MNHNS, CDR2 SASEGT. CDR3 residues: CASSGPGGSLSGYTF. The CDR3 DNA reads TGTGCCAGCAGTGGGCCAGGGGGAAGTCTCTCTGGCTACACCTTC.

The chain joins TRBV5-6 to TRBJ2-7; a possible D gene is TRBD1 (6 bases). Germline assignment: CDR1 SGHDT and CDR2 YYEEEE. Deletions cut 1 base from V and 4 bases from J, with 9 bases between. The CDR3 is made up of 13 amino acids. The CDR3 reads CASSLRGGYEQYF. CDR3 in DNA: TGTGCCAGCAGCTTGCGAGGGGGATACGAGCAGTACTTC.

This rearrangement joins TRBV15 to TRBJ1-4, with D maybe TRBD1 (5 bases). The CDR3 is made up of 16 amino acids. In germline, CDR1 is LNHNV, CDR2 YYDKDF (reference sequence). V lost 0 bases and J lost 3, with 11 bases in between. CDR3 DNA sequence: TGTGCCACCAGCAGAGATCTCAGGGCTTCTAATGAAAAACTGTTTTTT. It translates to CATSRDLRASNEKLFF.

This clone has a handful of counts. CDR3 amino acids: CASSLDRGGTDTQYF. The CDR3, as DNA: TGTGCCAGCAGCTTAGACAGGGGAGGCACAGATACGCAGTATTTT. The chain is built from TRBV11-2 and TRBJ2-3; D may be TRBD1 (6 bases). V dropped 0 bases and J dropped 1 base, with 8 bases sitting between them. This CDR3 spans 15 amino acids. CDR1 and CDR2 from the germline V gene are SGHAT and FQNNGV.